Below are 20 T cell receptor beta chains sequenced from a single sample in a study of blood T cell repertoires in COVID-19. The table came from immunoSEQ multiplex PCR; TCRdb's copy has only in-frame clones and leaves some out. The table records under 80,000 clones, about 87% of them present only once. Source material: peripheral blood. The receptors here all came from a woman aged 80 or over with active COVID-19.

For the CDR3, the DNA is TGTGCCAGCAGCTCCCGTGGAGCGGGAGCTACAATGAAACAGTTCTTC. Residues: CASSSRGAGATMKQFF. J is TRBJ2-1 and V is TRBV28; 8 nucleotides match TRBD2. This CDR3 contains 16 residues. The V segment lost 6 bases and the J segment 13 bases; nucleotides outside the gene matches: 20. The germline V gene has CDR1 MDHEN and CDR2 SYDVKM.

The CDR3: CASSFRSSGYTF. The DNA of the CDR3 is TGTGCCAGCAGTTTCAGGTCTTCTGGCTACACCTTC. The chain has TRBV28 and TRBJ1-2; D call uncertain. V was pared by 3 bases and J by 7 bases, with 9 bases between. CDR3 length: 12 residues. Germline CDR1 and CDR2: MDHEN and SYDVKM.

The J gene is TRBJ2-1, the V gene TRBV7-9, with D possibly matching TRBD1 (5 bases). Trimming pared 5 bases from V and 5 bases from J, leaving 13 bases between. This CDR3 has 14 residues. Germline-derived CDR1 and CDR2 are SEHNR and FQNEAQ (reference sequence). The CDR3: CASSLRTGNNEQFF. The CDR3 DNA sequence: TGTGCCAGCAGCCTTAGAACAGGAAACAATGAGCAGTTCTTC.

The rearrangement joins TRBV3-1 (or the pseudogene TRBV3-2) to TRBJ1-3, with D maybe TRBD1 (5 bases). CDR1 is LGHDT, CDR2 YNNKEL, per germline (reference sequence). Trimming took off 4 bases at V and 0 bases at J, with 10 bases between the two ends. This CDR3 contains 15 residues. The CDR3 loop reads CASSRQTLSGNTIYF. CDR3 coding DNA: TGTGCCAGCAGCCGACAGACCCTCTCTGGAAACACCATATATTTT.

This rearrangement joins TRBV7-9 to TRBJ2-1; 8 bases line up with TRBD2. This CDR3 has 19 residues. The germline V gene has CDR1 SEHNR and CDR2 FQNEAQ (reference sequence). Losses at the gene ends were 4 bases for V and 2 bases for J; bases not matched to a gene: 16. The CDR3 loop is CASSSPPTRVLAAYNEQFF. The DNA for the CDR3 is TGTGCCAGCAGCTCCCCCCCCACACGGGTACTAGCGGCCTACAATGAGCAGTTCTTC.

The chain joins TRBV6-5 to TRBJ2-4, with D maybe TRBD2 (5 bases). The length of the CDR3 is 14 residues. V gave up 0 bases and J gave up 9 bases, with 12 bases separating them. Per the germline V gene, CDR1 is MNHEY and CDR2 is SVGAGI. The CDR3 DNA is TGTGCCAGCAGTTACTCTGGAGGACGCGGCATTCAGTACTTC. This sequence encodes CASSYSGGRGIQYF.

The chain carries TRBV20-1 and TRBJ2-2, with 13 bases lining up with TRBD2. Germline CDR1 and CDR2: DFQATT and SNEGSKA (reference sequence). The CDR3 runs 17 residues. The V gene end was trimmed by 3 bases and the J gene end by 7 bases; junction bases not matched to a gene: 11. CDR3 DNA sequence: TGCAGTGCTAGTGGAGGACTAGCGGGAGATAGGGTCGGGGAGCTGTTTTTT. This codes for CSASGGLAGDRVGELFF.

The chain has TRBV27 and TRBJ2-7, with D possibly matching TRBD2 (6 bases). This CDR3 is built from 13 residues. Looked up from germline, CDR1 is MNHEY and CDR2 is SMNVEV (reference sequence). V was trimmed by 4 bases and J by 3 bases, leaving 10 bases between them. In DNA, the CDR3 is TGTGCCAGCAGTTGGACCGGGAGCTACGAGCAGTACTTC. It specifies CASSWTGSYEQYF.

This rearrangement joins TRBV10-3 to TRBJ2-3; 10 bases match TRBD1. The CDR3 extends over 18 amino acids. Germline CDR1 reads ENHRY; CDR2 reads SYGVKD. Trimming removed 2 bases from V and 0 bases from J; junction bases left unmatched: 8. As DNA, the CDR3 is TGTGCCATCAGTGAGAGGATTAGGACAGGGGGTAGCACAGATACGCAGTATTTT. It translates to CAISERIRTGGSTDTQYF.

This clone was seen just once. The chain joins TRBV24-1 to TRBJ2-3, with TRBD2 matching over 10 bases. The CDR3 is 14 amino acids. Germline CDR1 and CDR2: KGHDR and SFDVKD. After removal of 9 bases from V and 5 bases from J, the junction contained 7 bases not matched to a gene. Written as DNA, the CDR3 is TGTGCCACCGGCAGCGGGAGGGAGAAAGATACGCAGTATTTT. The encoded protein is CATGSGREKDTQYF.

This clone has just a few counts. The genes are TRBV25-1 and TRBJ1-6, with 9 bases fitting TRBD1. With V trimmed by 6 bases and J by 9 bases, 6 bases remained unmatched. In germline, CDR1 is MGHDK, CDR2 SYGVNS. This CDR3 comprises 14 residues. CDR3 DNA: TGTGCCAGCAGAGGACAGGGGTTACGTTCACCCCTCCACTTT. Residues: CASRGQGLRSPLHF.

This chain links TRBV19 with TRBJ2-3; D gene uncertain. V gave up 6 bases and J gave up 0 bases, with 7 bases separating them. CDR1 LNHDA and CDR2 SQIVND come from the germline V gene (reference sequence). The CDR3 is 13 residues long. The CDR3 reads CASRSLSTDTQYF. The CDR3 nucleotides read TGTGCCAGTAGGTCTCTCAGCACAGATACGCAGTATTTT.

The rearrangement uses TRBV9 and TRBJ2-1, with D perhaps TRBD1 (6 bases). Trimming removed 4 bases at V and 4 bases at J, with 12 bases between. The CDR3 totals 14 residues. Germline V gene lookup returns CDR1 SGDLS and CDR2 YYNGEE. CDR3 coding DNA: TGTGCCAGCAGCCCAAGGACAGTTTACAATGAGCAGTTCTTC. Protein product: CASSPRTVYNEQFF.

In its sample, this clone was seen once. CDR3 in DNA: TGTGCCAGCAGCGGGCGGACTTCCTACAATGAGCAGTTCTTC. Translating it yields CASSGRTSYNEQFF. The V gene is TRBV5-4, the J gene TRBJ2-1, with D perhaps TRBD2 (5 bases). Per the germline V gene, CDR1 is SGHNT and CDR2 is YYREEE (reference sequence). V was pared by 4 bases and J by 1 base, with 9 bases between. The CDR3 sequence is 14 residues long.

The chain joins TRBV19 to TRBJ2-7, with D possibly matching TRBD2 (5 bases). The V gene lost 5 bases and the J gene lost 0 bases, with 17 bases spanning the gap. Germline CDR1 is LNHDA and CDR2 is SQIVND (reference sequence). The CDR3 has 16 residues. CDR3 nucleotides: TGTGCCAGTAGTCGCTCCCCCAGCGGCCGCTCCTACGAGCAGTACTTC. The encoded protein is CASSRSPSGRSYEQYF.

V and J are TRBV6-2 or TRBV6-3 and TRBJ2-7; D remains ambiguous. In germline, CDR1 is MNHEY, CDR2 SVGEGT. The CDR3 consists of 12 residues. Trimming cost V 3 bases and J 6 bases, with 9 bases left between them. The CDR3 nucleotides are TGTGCCAGCAGTTATGGTAGTACCGAGCAGTACTTC. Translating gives CASSYGSTEQYF.

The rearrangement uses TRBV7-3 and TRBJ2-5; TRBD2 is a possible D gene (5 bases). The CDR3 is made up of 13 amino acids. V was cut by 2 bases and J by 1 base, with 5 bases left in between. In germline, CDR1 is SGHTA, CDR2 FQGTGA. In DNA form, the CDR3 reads TGTGCCAGCAGCTTACGGGGCCAAGAGACCCAGTACTTC. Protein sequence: CASSLRGQETQYF.

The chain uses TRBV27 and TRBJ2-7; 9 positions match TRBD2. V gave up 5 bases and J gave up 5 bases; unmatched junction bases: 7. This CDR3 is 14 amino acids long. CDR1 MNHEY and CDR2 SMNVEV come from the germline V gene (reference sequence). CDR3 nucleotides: TGTGCCAGCAGTCCGCGGGGGGGTAGCGACGAGCAGTACTTC. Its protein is CASSPRGGSDEQYF.

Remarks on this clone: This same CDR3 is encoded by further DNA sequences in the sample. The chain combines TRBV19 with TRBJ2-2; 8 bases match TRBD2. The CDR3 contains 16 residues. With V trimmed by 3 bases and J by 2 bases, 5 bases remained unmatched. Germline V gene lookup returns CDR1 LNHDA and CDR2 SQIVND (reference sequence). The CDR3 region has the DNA TGTGCCAGTAGTATCTCGACTAGCGCCAACACCGGGGAGCTGTTTTTT. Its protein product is CASSISTSANTGELFF.

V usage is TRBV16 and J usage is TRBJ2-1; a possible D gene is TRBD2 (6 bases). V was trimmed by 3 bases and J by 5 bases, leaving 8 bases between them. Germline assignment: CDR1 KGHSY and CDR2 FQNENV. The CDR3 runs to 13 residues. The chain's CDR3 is CASSQTRNNEQFF. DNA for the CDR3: TGTGCCAGCAGCCAGACTAGAAACAATGAGCAGTTCTTC.